These 18 T cell receptor beta chains were all obtained from the same sample, sequenced in a study of blood T cell repertoires in COVID-19. The repertoire was sequenced with immunoSEQ multiplex PCR; TCRdb's copy has only in-frame clones and lacks some. The sample consists of 200,000 to 250,000 clones, around four fifths of them appearing once. Sequenced input: PBMCs or T cells enriched from blood (not recorded which). The receptor set was obtained from a woman in her forties or fifties who had been exposed to COVID-19.

Remarks on this clone: As the CDR3 is not closed by the conserved phenylalanine or tryptophan, this likely results from a read error. No DNA is shown, since the ends of the CDR3 on it are uncertain; the CDR3 is the one TCRdb lists. CDR3 region: CAWKGLGGFKC. The V gene is TRBV30, the J gene TRBJ1-2; TRBD1 is taken as the D call from the table, unchecked against the DNA. The CDR3 is 11 amino acids long, termini counted. Germline V gene sequence: CDR1 GTSNPN, CDR2 SVGIG (reference sequence).

The chain uses TRBV24-1 and TRBJ1-2, with 7 bases matching TRBD1. Trimming took 9 bases from V and 4 from J; bases not matched to a gene: 10. The CDR3 spans 14 residues. Germline CDR1 is KGHDR and CDR2 is SFDVKD. The chain's CDR3 is CATAPGQPPYGYTF. CDR3 sequence (DNA): TGTGCCACCGCTCCGGGACAGCCACCCTATGGCTACACCTTC.

DNA for the CDR3: TGTGCCAGCAGCCAAGTGGTTTTTGACGGGGCTGGAAACACCATATATTTT. Translation: CASSQVVFDGAGNTIYF. The V gene is TRBV3-1 (or the pseudogene TRBV3-2), the J gene TRBJ1-3; D remains unclear. CDR3 length: 17 residues. The germline gives CDR1 LGHDT, CDR2 YNNKEL (reference sequence). Trimming stripped 1 base from V and 2 bases from J, with 15 bases between.

The genes are TRBV3-1 (or the pseudogene TRBV3-2) and TRBJ2-7, with TRBD1 matching 7 bases. The V gene's germline CDR1 is LGHDT and CDR2 YNNKEL (reference sequence). CDR3 length: 14 residues. Unmatched junction bases numbered 6, after V lost 2 bases and J lost 5 bases. CDR3 in DNA: TGTGCCAGCAGCCAATCAGGGGGTTACGACGAGCAGTACTTC. It encodes CASSQSGGYDEQYF.

This clone was counted once. The V gene is TRBV28, the J gene TRBJ1-5, with 10 bases identical to TRBD1. There are 15 residues in the CDR3. With 6 bases clipped from V and 4 bases from J, the junction kept 6 bases outside the gene matches. Germline CDR1 and CDR2: MDHEN and SYDVKM. CDR3 sequence: CASRRTGGENQPQHF. For the CDR3, the DNA is TGTGCCAGCAGACGGACAGGGGGGGAGAATCAGCCCCAGCATTTT.

The chain uses TRBV21-1 and TRBJ1-5; the table calls TRBD1, which could not be checked here. TRBV21-1 is assigned pseudogene status. The CDR3 covers 15 residues. The CDR3 here is CASSKAQGGNQPQHF. DNA of the CDR3: TGTGCCAGCAGCAAAGCGCAAGGGGGCAATCAGCCCCAGCATTTT.

The gene calls are TRBV2 and TRBJ2-1, with 7 bases lining up with TRBD1. CDR3 length: 16 amino acids. The V segment lost 5 bases and the J segment 2 bases; nucleotides outside the gene matches: 9. In germline, CDR1 is SNHLY, CDR2 FYNNEI. The DNA of the CDR3 is TGTGCCAGCAGTACGATCCGGGACAGCCCCTACAATGAGCAGTTCTTC. Protein product: CASSTIRDSPYNEQFF. The whole variable domain, remainder taken from reference TRBV2 and TRBJ2-1, is EPEVTQTPSHQVTQMGQEVILRCVPISNHLYFYWYRQILGQKVEFLVSFYNNEISEKSEIFDDQFSVERPDGSNFTLKIRSTKLEDSAMYFCASSTIRDSPYNEQFFGPGTRLTVL.

A single count supports this clone. The rearrangement uses TRBV5-1 and TRBJ2-1, with 7 bases identical to TRBD2. With V trimmed by 4 bases and J by 0 bases, 1 base remained unmatched. CDR1 and CDR2 from the germline V gene are SGHRS and YFSETQ. The CDR3 runs 14 residues. For the CDR3, the DNA is TGCGCCAGCAGCGGCGGGGGCTCCTACAATGAGCAGTTCTTC. It encodes CASSGGGSYNEQFF.

The J gene is TRBJ1-1, the V gene TRBV21-1; TRBD1 is taken as the D call from the table, unchecked against the DNA. TRBV21-1 is recorded as a pseudogene. The CDR3 is 16 amino acids. In nucleotides, the CDR3 is TGTGCCAGCAGCAATTGTGGACAGGGGGCGAACACTGAAGCTTTCTTT. Translation gives CASSNCGQGANTEAFF.

The chain couples TRBV12-5 to TRBJ2-7; D is unresolved. V was trimmed by 6 bases and J by 6 bases, leaving 18 bases between them. This CDR3 spans 14 amino acids. Germline lookup yields CDR1 LGHNT and CDR2 FRNRAP. CDR3 DNA: TGTGCTAGTGGCCACAGTACCGCATCGGTCGAGCAGTACTTC. It specifies CASGHSTASVEQYF.

V and J are TRBV2 and TRBJ1-2, with 7 bases matching TRBD1. V was clipped by 3 bases and J by 4 bases; unmatched bases: 2. The CDR3 is 13 residues long. Per germline, CDR1 SNHLY and CDR2 FYNNEI. CDR3 amino acids: CASSDRDSYGYTF. The CDR3 coding sequence is TGTGCCAGCAGTGATCGGGACAGCTATGGCTACACCTTC.

The chain has TRBV28 and TRBJ1-4; TRBD1 is a possible D gene (6 bases). The germline V gene has CDR1 MDHEN and CDR2 SYDVKM. The CDR3 has 15 amino acids. Trimming left V 10 bases short and J 8 bases short, with 23 bases between. CDR3 coding DNA: TGTGCCACCGGGGGAGGGGGTCTGGGTTCGGAAAAACTGTTTTTT. Translated: CATGGGGLGSEKLFF.

CDR3 loop: CASSLSGLASGELFF. The CDR3 DNA reads as TGTGCCAGCAGCCTCTCCGGGCTAGCCTCCGGGGAGCTGTTTTTT. The rearrangement joins TRBV7-2 to TRBJ2-2; weak D call: TRBD2 (5 bases). Trimming removed 5 bases from V and 6 bases from J, with 16 bases in between. Germline V CDR1 and CDR2: SGHTA, FQGNSA. The CDR3 extends over 15 amino acids. Looking up the rest from reference TRBV7-2 and TRBJ2-2 gives the full variable domain: GAGVSQSPSNKVTEKGKDVELRCDPISGHTALYWYRQSLGQGLEFLIYFQGNSAPDKSGLPSDRFSAERTGGSVSTLTIQRTQQEDSAVYLCASSLSGLASGELFFGEGSRLTVL.

V usage is TRBV6-2 or TRBV6-3 and J usage is TRBJ2-7; D is uncertain. Germline CDR1 and CDR2: MNHEY and SVGEGT. The V end was cut by 5 bases, the J end by 4 bases, with 9 bases between. The CDR3 totals 12 residues. The CDR3 DNA follows: TGTGCCAGCAGTCCGACACCGTACGAGCAGTACTTC. This gives the protein CASSPTPYEQYF.

The sample holds one count of this clone. CDR3 bases: TGTGCCAGCAGCCCTCGGGGGGGCGGCGGGGAGCTGTTTTTT. Protein: CASSPRGGGGELFF. This chain connects TRBV5-4 to TRBJ2-2, with 8 bases aligning to TRBD2. J gave up 7 bases and V 4 bases, and 6 bases lay outside the gene matches. Germline V CDR1 and CDR2: SGHNT, YYREEE (reference sequence). The CDR3 is 14 amino acids.

This chain connects TRBV6-5 to TRBJ1-6; D is perhaps TRBD1 (5 bases). The CDR3 consists of 15 residues. In germline, CDR1 is MNHEY, CDR2 SVGAGI. V dropped 4 bases and J dropped 10 bases, with 17 bases sitting between them. CDR3 coding DNA: TGTGCCAGCAGTTCACTGACAGTCCAGAGGTCACCCCTCCACTTT. Encoded protein: CASSSLTVQRSPLHF.

This clone was detected many times. V is TRBV5-8 and J is TRBJ1-4; D gene uncertain. Trimming took off 4 bases at V and 8 bases at J, with 12 bases between the two ends. Germline V gene sequence: CDR1 SGHTS, CDR2 YDEGEE. The CDR3 has 13 amino acids. The CDR3 here is CASSLVRGEKLFF. DNA for the CDR3: TGTGCCAGCAGCCTGGTGAGAGGGGAAAAACTGTTTTTT.

The chain couples TRBV12-5 to TRBJ1-1, with 7 bases aligning to TRBD1. With V trimmed by 2 bases and J by 6 bases, 3 bases remained unmatched. Germline assignment: CDR1 LGHNT and CDR2 FRNRAP. The CDR3 totals 13 residues. The CDR3 DNA sequence: TGTGCTAGTGGTTTGACAGGGGTCTCTGAAGCTTTCTTT. This sequence encodes CASGLTGVSEAFF.